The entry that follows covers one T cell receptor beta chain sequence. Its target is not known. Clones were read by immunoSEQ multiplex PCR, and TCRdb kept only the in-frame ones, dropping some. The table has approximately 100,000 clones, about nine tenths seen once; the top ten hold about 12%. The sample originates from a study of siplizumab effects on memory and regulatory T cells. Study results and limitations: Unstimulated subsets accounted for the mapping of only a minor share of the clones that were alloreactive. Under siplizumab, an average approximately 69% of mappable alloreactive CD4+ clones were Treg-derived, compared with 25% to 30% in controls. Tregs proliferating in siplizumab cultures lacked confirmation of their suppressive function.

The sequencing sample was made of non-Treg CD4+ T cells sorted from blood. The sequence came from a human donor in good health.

The CDR3 DNA follows: TGTGCCTGGAGGGGTACAGGGAACACCGGGGAGCTGTTTTTT. It codes for CAWRGTGNTGELFF. The genes are TRBV30 and TRBJ2-2; tentatively, D is TRBD1 (5 bases). The CDR3 spans 14 residues. Trimming took off 3 bases at V and 1 base at J, with 9 bases between the two ends. CDR1 and CDR2 from the germline V gene are GTSNPN and SVGIG (reference sequence).